This T cell receptor (beta chain) was captured in a study of shared clonotypes between healthy human individuals. CDR1 and CDR2 from the germline V gene are KGHSH and LQKENI. Deletions cut 3 bases from V and 7 bases from J, with 9 bases between. The CDR3 spans 13 residues. A note on this clone: Its matching antigen is unknown.

Genomic DNA of every subset was divided equally among multiple immunoSEQ plates. Libraries were prepared by immunoSEQ multiplex PCR; TCRdb keeps only in-frame clonotypes and omits some of them. In the table there are 1.4 million to 1.5 million clones, approximately 97% of which are singletons. Study results and caveats: Incomplete sequencing of sorted subsets was indicated by rarefaction despite large depth.

This sequence joins TRBV18 and TRBJ2-2; D is ambiguous. Input material: naive CD4+ T cells sorted from blood. Documented subset: CD45RA+ positively selected. This TCR was sampled from a man aged 25-45 years in good health. The CDR3: CASSPRTGGELFF. CDR3 in DNA: TGTGCCAGCTCACCCCGCACCGGCGGGGAGCTGTTTTTT.